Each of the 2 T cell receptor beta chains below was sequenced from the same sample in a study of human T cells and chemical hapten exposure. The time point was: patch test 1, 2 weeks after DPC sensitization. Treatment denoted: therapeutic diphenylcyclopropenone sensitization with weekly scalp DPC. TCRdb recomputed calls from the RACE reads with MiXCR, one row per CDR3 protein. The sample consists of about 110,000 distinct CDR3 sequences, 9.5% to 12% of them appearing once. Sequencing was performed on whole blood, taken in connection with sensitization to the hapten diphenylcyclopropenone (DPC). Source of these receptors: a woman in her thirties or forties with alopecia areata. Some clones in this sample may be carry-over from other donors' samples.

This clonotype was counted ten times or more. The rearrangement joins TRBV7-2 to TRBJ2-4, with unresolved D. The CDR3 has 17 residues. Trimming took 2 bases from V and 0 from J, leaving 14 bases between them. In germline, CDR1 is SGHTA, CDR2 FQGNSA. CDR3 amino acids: CASSLYPPPLAKNIQYF. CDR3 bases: TGTGCCAGCAGCTTATATCCCCCCCCCTTAGCCAAAAACATTCAGTACTTC.

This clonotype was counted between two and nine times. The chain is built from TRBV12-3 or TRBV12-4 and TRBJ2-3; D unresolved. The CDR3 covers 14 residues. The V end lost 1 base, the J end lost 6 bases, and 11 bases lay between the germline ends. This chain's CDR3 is CASSLVVASDTQYF. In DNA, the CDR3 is TGTGCCAGCAGTTTAGTCGTCGCATCGGATACGCAGTATTTT.